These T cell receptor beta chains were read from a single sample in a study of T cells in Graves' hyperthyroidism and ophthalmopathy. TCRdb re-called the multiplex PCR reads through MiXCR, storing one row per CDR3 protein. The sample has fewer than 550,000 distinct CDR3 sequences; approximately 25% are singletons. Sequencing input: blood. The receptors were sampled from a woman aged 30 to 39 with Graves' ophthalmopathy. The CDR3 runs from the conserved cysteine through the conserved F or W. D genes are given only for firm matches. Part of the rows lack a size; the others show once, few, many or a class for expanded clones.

DNA: TGTGCCAGCAGTGCCGGGACAGGGGAGGCTCAGCCCCAGCATTTT
CDR3: CASSAGTGEAQPQHF
V: TRBV27
D: TRBD1
J: TRBJ1-5
size: many

DNA: TGCAGCGTAATACAGGGGATGAACACTGAAGCTTTCTTT
CDR3: CSVIQGMNTEAFF
V: TRBV29-1
D: TRBD1
J: TRBJ1-1
size: many

DNA: TGTGCCACCAGTGACTCCGGGCAGGGGGCTTATCAGCCCCAGCATTTT
CDR3: CATSDSGQGAYQPQHF
V: TRBV24-1
D: TRBD1
J: TRBJ1-5
size: many

DNA: TGTGCCAGTAGTTATGGGATAGGGTACTACGAGCAGTACTTC
CDR3: CASSYGIGYYEQYF
V: TRBV19
D: .
J: TRBJ2-7
size: many

DNA: TGTGCCAGCAGCTTAAGTCTTTTGGATACGCAGTATTTT
CDR3: CASSLSLLDTQYF
V: TRBV7-9
D: .
J: TRBJ2-3
size: few

DNA: TGCAGCGGCGCCCCAGGGGTTCAAGAGACCCAGTACTTC
CDR3: CSGAPGVQETQYF
V: TRBV29-1
D: .
J: TRBJ2-5
size: many

DNA: TGCAGCGCCTCCTCCCTCCCGAACACTGAAGCTTTCTTT
CDR3: CSASSLPNTEAFF
V: TRBV29-1
D: .
J: TRBJ1-1
size: many

DNA: TGTGCCAGCAGTTACTCAGGAGGGGGCGAGCACTATGGCTACACCTTC
CDR3: CASSYSGGGEHYGYTF
V: TRBV6-2/TRBV6-3
D: TRBD1
J: TRBJ1-2
size: few

DNA: TGTGCCAGCAGTTTTTACGGGCAAGATTATTACTCTGGAAACACCATATATTTT
CDR3: CASSFYGQDYYSGNTIYF
V: TRBV28
D: .
J: TRBJ1-3
size: .

DNA: TGTGCCAGCAGCCAAACCGGGACAGGGCGCACCGGGGAGCTGTTTTTT
CDR3: CASSQTGTGRTGELFF
V: TRBV3-1
D: TRBD1
J: TRBJ2-2
size: .

DNA: TGTGCCATCAGTGAGCAGGACCGAGAGACCCAGTACTTC
CDR3: CAISEQDRETQYF
V: TRBV10-3
D: .
J: TRBJ2-5
size: many

DNA: TGTGCCAGCAGTTTATCTGGGCAGGCGGGAGGCAATCAGCCCCAGCATTTT
CDR3: CASSLSGQAGGNQPQHF
V: TRBV27
D: .
J: TRBJ1-5
size: few

DNA: TGTGCCAGTGCTTTCGGAGGCCGGGAGACCCAGTACTTC
CDR3: CASAFGGRETQYF
V: TRBV12-3/TRBV12-4
D: .
J: TRBJ2-5
size: many

DNA: TGTGCCAGCAGGGACAGTCGGACCGGGGAGCTGTTTTTT
CDR3: CASRDSRTGELFF
V: TRBV12-3/TRBV12-4
D: .
J: TRBJ2-2
size: many

DNA: TGTGCCAGCTCCTCGGGCAGGGCTCACGAGCAGTACTTC
CDR3: CASSSGRAHEQYF
V: TRBV7-2
D: .
J: TRBJ2-7
size: .

DNA: TGTGCCAGCAGGAAAACAGGGGGTGGCTATGGCTACACCTTC
CDR3: CASRKTGGGYGYTF
V: TRBV6-1
D: TRBD1
J: TRBJ1-2
size: .

DNA: TGTGCCAGTAGTATAGAGCGGAGGGGATACACTGAAGCTTTCTTT
CDR3: CASSIERRGYTEAFF
V: TRBV19
D: .
J: TRBJ1-1
size: .

DNA: TGTGCCTGGAGAGGTAGCTCTGGAAACACCATATATTTT
CDR3: CAWRGSSGNTIYF
V: TRBV30
D: .
J: TRBJ1-3
size: many

DNA: TGTGCCAGCAGCCAAGCGGCAGGCTATGGCTACACCTTC
CDR3: CASSQAAGYGYTF
V: TRBV14
D: .
J: TRBJ1-2
size: few

DNA: TGTGCCGCGACAGGGGTGGGTTACGAGCAGTACTTC
CDR3: CAATGVGYEQYF
V: TRBV28
D: TRBD1
J: TRBJ2-7
size: .

DNA: TGTGCCAGCAGCTTAGCTCGGACTATGCTCTACGAGCAGTACTTC
CDR3: CASSLARTMLYEQYF
V: TRBV7-9
D: .
J: TRBJ2-7
size: .

DNA: TGTGCCAGCAGACTAGGGACAGCGAACACTGAAGCTTTCTTT
CDR3: CASRLGTANTEAFF
V: TRBV7-2
D: TRBD1
J: TRBJ1-1
size: many

DNA: TGTGCCAGCAGCTTGCAGAGCGGTTCCTACGAGCAGTACTTC
CDR3: CASSLQSGSYEQYF
V: TRBV7-3
D: .
J: TRBJ2-7
size: many